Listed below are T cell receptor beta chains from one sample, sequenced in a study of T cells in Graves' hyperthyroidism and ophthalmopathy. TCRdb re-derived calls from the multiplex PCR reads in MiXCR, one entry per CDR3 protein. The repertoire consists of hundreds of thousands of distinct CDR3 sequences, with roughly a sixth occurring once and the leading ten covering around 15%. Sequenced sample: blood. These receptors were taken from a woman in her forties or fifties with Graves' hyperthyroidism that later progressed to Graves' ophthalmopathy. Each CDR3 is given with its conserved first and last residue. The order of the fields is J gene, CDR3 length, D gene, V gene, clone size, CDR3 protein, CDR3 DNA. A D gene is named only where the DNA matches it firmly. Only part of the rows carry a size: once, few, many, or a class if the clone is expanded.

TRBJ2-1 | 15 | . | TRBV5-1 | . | CASSPGGGIRNEQFF | TGCGCCAGCAGCCCAGGGGGGGGGATCCGGAATGAGCAGTTCTTC
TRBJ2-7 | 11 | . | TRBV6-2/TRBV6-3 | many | CASSYVYEQYF | TGTGCCAGCAGTTACGTCTACGAGCAGTACTTC
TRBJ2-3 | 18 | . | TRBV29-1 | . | CSVEDPWRTDFGTDTQYF | TGCAGCGTTGAAGATCCTTGGAGGACAGACTTCGGCACAGATACGCAGTATTTT
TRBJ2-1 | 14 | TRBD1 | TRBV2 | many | CASGRDRGYNEQFF | TGTGCCAGCGGCCGGGACAGGGGTTACAATGAGCAGTTCTTC
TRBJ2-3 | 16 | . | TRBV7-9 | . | CASSLSTSITSDTQYF | TGTGCCAGCAGCTTATCAACTAGCATCACATCAGATACGCAGTATTTT
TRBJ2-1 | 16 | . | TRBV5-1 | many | CASSLGRKVSYNEQFF | TGCGCCAGCAGCTTAGGGAGAAAGGTATCCTACAATGAGCAGTTCTTC
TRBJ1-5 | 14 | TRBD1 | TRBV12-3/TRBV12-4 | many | CASSGTGADQPQHF | TGTGCCAGCAGCGGGACAGGGGCCGATCAGCCCCAGCATTTT
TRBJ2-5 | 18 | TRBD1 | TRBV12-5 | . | CASGLPPEGQGLQETQYF | TGTGCTAGTGGTTTGCCTCCAGAGGGACAGGGCTTGCAAGAGACCCAGTACTTC
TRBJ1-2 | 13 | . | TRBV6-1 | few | CATQRGENYGYTF | TGTGCCACCCAGCGAGGGGAAAACTATGGCTACACCTTC
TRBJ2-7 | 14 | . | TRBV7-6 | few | CASSVPGRSYEQYF | TGTGCCAGCAGCGTCCCGGGACGGAGCTACGAGCAGTACTTC
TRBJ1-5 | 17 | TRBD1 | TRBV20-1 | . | CSARSGTGDASGQPQHF | TGCAGTGCTAGATCAGGGACAGGGGACGCCAGCGGTCAGCCCCAGCATTTT
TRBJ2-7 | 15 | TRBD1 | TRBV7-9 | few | CASSLSGQIMGEQYF | TGTGCCAGCAGCTTATCGGGACAGATCATGGGAGAGCAGTACTTC
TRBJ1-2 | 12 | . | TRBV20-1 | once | CSARGGEYGYTF | TGCAGTGCTAGAGGAGGGGAATATGGCTACACCTTC
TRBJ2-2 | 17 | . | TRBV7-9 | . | CASSLAGGWRPTGELFF | TGTGCCAGCAGCTTAGCGGGAGGATGGAGACCCACCGGGGAGCTGTTTTTT
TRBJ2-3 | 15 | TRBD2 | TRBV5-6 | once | CASSLAGGVGDTQYF | TGTGCCAGCAGCTTGGCCGGGGGGGTCGGAGATACGCAGTATTTT
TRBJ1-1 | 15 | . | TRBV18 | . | CASSRRQQMNTEAFF | TGTGCCAGCTCGCGGAGACAGCAAATGAACACTGAAGCTTTCTTT
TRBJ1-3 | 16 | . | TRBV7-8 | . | CASSQRTGRVEDTIYF | TGTGCCAGCAGCCAGAGAACGGGCAGGGTCGAGGACACCATATATTTT
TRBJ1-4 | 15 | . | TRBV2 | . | CATTGEVATNEKLFF | TGTGCCACAACCGGGGAAGTAGCAACTAATGAAAAACTGTTTTTT
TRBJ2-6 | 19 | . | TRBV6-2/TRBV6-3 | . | CASSLTGGPVASGANVLTF | TGTGCCAGCAGTTTGACGGGGGGCCCGGTTGCTTCTGGGGCCAACGTCCTGACTTTC
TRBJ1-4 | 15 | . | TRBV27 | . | CASKQQGGPREKLFF | TGTGCCAGCAAACAACAGGGTGGACCAAGGGAAAAACTGTTTTTT
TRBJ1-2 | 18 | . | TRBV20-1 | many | CSARDNKGTEGGLAGYTF | TGCAGTGCTAGAGACAACAAAGGAACAGAAGGGGGTCTTGCTGGCTACACCTTC
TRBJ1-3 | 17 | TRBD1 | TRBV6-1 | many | CASISAPGQGSGNTIYF | TGTGCCAGCATCTCCGCGCCGGGACAGGGCTCTGGAAACACCATATATTTT
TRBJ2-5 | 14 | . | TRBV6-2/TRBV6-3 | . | CATEAAGRQETQYF | TGTGCCACCGAGGCGGCAGGGAGGCAAGAGACCCAGTACTTC